This is a list of T cell receptor beta chains from one sample in a study of shared clonotypes between healthy human individuals. Assay used: immunoSEQ multiplex PCR; TCRdb lists only in-frame clones, some missing. The data hold around 2,000,000 clones, with 85% to 95% observed a single time. What was sequenced was naive CD8+ T cells sorted from blood. These receptor sequences come from a young man in good health. Each CDR3 is given with its conserved first and last residue. The order of the fields is V gene, clone size, J gene, D gene, CDR3 protein, CDR3 DNA. The D gene is left open where the match is weak. The size of a clone is reported for some rows only, either as once, few or many, or as a class for expanded clones.

v_call: TRBV7-9; clone_size: -; j_call: TRBJ2-2; d_call: TRBD2; cdr3_aa: CASSLWTSGAGELFF; cdr3_nt: TGTGCCAGCAGCTTATGGACTAGCGGGGCCGGGGAGCTGTTTTTT
v_call: TRBV27; clone_size: -; j_call: TRBJ1-1; d_call: -; cdr3_aa: CASSPSVGETNTEAFF; cdr3_nt: TGTGCCAGCAGTCCCTCCGTGGGGGAAACCAACACTGAAGCTTTCTTT
v_call: TRBV10-2; clone_size: -; j_call: TRBJ2-1; d_call: TRBD2; cdr3_aa: CASSGWREGLGNEQFF; cdr3_nt: TGCGCCAGCAGTGGTTGGCGGGAGGGCCTTGGTAATGAGCAGTTCTTC
v_call: TRBV27; clone_size: -; j_call: TRBJ1-6; d_call: TRBD1; cdr3_aa: CASSQGQSNSPLHF; cdr3_nt: TGTGCCAGCAGTCAGGGACAGTCTAATTCACCCCTCCACTTT
v_call: TRBV4-3; clone_size: -; j_call: TRBJ1-6; d_call: -; cdr3_aa: CASSQDPPGDGGYNSPLHF; cdr3_nt: TGCGCCAGCAGCCAAGATCCCCCTGGGGACGGAGGTTATAATTCACCCCTCCACTTT
v_call: TRBV7-2; clone_size: -; j_call: TRBJ2-7; d_call: -; cdr3_aa: CASSLYGEQYF; cdr3_nt: TGTGCCAGCAGCTTATATGGGGAGCAGTACTTC
v_call: TRBV6-6; clone_size: -; j_call: TRBJ1-2; d_call: -; cdr3_aa: CASKEAPLSGYTF; cdr3_nt: TGTGCCAGCAAAGAGGCGCCTCTATCTGGCTACACCTTC
v_call: TRBV5-1; clone_size: -; j_call: TRBJ1-1; d_call: TRBD1; cdr3_aa: CARYLLYRGFTEAFF; cdr3_nt: TGCGCCCGATACTTACTTTACAGGGGATTCACTGAAGCTTTCTTT
v_call: TRBV27; clone_size: once; j_call: TRBJ2-7; d_call: TRBD2; cdr3_aa: CASSFSSGRVTYEQYF; cdr3_nt: TGTGCCAGCAGTTTTAGTAGCGGGAGGGTAACCTACGAGCAGTACTTC
v_call: TRBV28; clone_size: -; j_call: TRBJ2-3; d_call: -; cdr3_aa: CASQIPTAVSSTDTQYF; cdr3_nt: TGTGCCAGTCAGATCCCCACAGCGGTTTCTAGCACAGATACGCAGTATTTT
v_call: TRBV12-2; clone_size: once; j_call: TRBJ2-3; d_call: -; cdr3_aa: CASRFSGAGADTQYF; cdr3_nt: TGTGCAAGTCGCTTTAGCGGGGCCGGGGCAGATACGCAGTATTTT
v_call: TRBV2; clone_size: once; j_call: TRBJ1-1; d_call: TRBD1; cdr3_aa: CATRDRVRMGNTEAFF; cdr3_nt: TGTGCCACCCGGGACAGGGTGAGAATGGGGAACACTGAAGCTTTCTTT
v_call: TRBV5-6; clone_size: -; j_call: TRBJ1-1; d_call: -; cdr3_aa: CASSLNAGPGDTEAFF; cdr3_nt: TGTGCCAGCAGCTTGAATGCAGGCCCAGGGGACACTGAAGCTTTCTTT
v_call: TRBV4-1; clone_size: -; j_call: TRBJ2-7; d_call: -; cdr3_aa: CASSQAGGPYEQYF; cdr3_nt: TGCGCCAGCAGCCAAGCGGGGGGCCCCTACGAGCAGTACTTC
v_call: TRBV7-9; clone_size: -; j_call: TRBJ2-7; d_call: -; cdr3_aa: CASSSDGVPSDEQYF; cdr3_nt: TGTGCCAGCAGCTCTGATGGAGTCCCTAGCGACGAGCAGTACTTC
v_call: TRBV11-2; clone_size: -; j_call: TRBJ2-7; d_call: -; cdr3_aa: CASSLGHGLYEQYF; cdr3_nt: TGTGCCAGCAGCTTGGGACACGGACTATACGAGCAGTACTTC
v_call: TRBV5-3; clone_size: -; j_call: TRBJ2-5; d_call: -; cdr3_aa: CARVRTGIQETQYF; cdr3_nt: TGTGCCAGAGTGAGAACAGGGATCCAAGAGACCCAGTACTTC